Below, 12 T cell receptor beta chains from the same sample are listed, as sequenced in a study of cytomegalovirus exposure and HLA in healthy donors. TCRdb's table, derived via immunoSEQ multiplex PCR, lists solely in-frame clones and lacks some. The profile shows roughly 150,000 clones, around 82% of them singletons. Sequencing was carried out using PBMCs. These receptors were collected from a man aged 30 to 45 in good health and CMV-seropositive.

This chain uses TRBV10-1 with TRBJ2-3; maybe TRBD2 (5 bases). V was cut by 6 bases and J by 4 bases, with 14 bases left in between. Looked up from germline, CDR1 is WNHNN and CDR2 is SYGVQD (reference sequence). The CDR3 is 14 residues long. The CDR3 here is CASSDHSGADTQYF. CDR3 DNA: TGCGCCAGCAGCGACCACTCCGGGGCAGATACGCAGTATTTT.

The table lists this clone with a count of one. The gene calls are TRBV19 and TRBJ2-1, with 8 bases aligning to TRBD2. The CDR3 loop spans 15 amino acids. V gave up 8 bases and J gave up 8 bases; unmatched junction bases: 14. Per germline, CDR1 LNHDA and CDR2 SQIVND (reference sequence). CDR3 nucleotides: TGTGCCAGTGCAAAGGCCCAGCGGGAGATCTATGAGCAGTTCTTC. Protein product: CASAKAQREIYEQFF.

This clone appeared a single time. The J gene is TRBJ1-1, the V gene TRBV20-1; D is uncertain. The CDR3 length is 11 residues. V was pared by 2 bases and J by 6 bases, with 7 bases between. Per the germline V gene, CDR1 is DFQATT and CDR2 is SNEGSKA (reference sequence). For the CDR3, the DNA is TGCAGTGCTAGACATCGCGCTGAAGCTTTCTTT. It is translated as CSARHRAEAFF.

This clone showed up just once. The chain links TRBV5-1 to TRBJ1-2; TRBD1 aligns across 10 bases. Per the germline V gene, CDR1 is SGHRS and CDR2 is YFSETQ. This CDR3 has 14 amino acids. V trimming: 3 bases; J trimming: 6 bases; junction bases outside the gene matches: 5. The CDR3 DNA reads as TGCGCCAGCAGCTCCGGGACAGGGGTGCATGGCTACACCTTC. Protein: CASSSGTGVHGYTF.

The chain combines TRBV5-1 with TRBJ1-1; D is ambiguous. V lost 5 bases, J lost 6 bases, and 14 bases lay in between. There are 13 residues in the CDR3. CDR1 and CDR2 (germline): SGHRS, YFSETQ. The CDR3 sequence: CASSSNPSAEAFF. In DNA form, the CDR3 reads TGCGCCAGCAGTTCCAACCCGAGCGCTGAAGCTTTCTTT.

The gene calls are TRBV19 and TRBJ1-5; maybe TRBD1 (5 bases). Germline CDR1 and CDR2: LNHDA and SQIVND (reference sequence). The CDR3 covers 16 residues. V shed 8 bases and J shed 2 bases, with 19 bases lying between them. CDR3 residues: CASSAGGGDGNQPQHF. Written as DNA, the CDR3 is TGTGCCAGTTCTGCCGGGGGAGGGGATGGCAATCAGCCCCAGCATTTT.

This rearrangement joins TRBV11-3 to TRBJ2-7, with 7 bases aligning to TRBD1. J gave up 6 bases and V 5 bases, and 7 bases lay outside the gene matches. The CDR3 has 13 amino acids. CDR1 is SGHNT and CDR2 is YENEEA in the germline V gene. Here the CDR3 reads CASSPNRGLEQYF. CDR3 nucleotides: TGTGCCAGCAGCCCTAACAGGGGTCTCGAGCAGTACTTC.

This clone was detected ten times or more. The chain links TRBV6-4 to TRBJ2-2; the D gene is possibly TRBD1 (5 bases). V was cut by 2 bases and J by 5 bases, with 9 bases left in between. Germline CDR1 and CDR2: MRHNA and SNTAGT. The CDR3 is made up of 14 amino acids. DNA of the CDR3: TGTGCCAGCAGTGACGACAGCATTACCGGGGAGCTGTTTTTT. As protein: CASSDDSITGELFF.

This rearrangement joins TRBV28 to TRBJ2-7, with 11 bases fitting TRBD1. The CDR3 totals 14 residues. After removal of 6 bases from V and 5 bases from J, the junction contained 6 bases not matched to a gene. Germline V gives CDR1 MDHEN, CDR2 SYDVKM. CDR3 protein: CASRGPGQGDEQYF. DNA of the CDR3: TGTGCCAGCAGGGGACCGGGACAGGGGGACGAGCAGTACTTC. Looking up the rest from reference TRBV28 and TRBJ2-7 gives the full variable domain: DVKVTQSSRYLVKRTGEKVFLECVQDMDHENMFWYRQDPGLGLRLIYFSYDVKMKEKGDIPEGYSVSREKKERFSLILESASTNQTSMYLCASRGPGQGDEQYFGPGTRLTVT.

V gene TRBV19 combines with J gene TRBJ1-6, with 7 bases fitting TRBD1. The germline gives CDR1 LNHDA, CDR2 SQIVND (reference sequence). This CDR3 region has 15 residues. Trimming cost V 6 bases and J 4 bases; bases outside gene matches: 6. The CDR3 region has the DNA TGTGCCAGTAGCACGGGGACAGATTATAATTCACCCCTCCACTTT. Amino acid sequence: CASSTGTDYNSPLHF.

The rearrangement uses TRBV5-1 and TRBJ1-2; 7 bases agree with TRBD1. The CDR3 has 14 amino acids. Germline V gene lookup returns CDR1 SGHRS and CDR2 YFSETQ. V shed 5 bases, J shed 5 bases, and the junction held 9 bases outside the gene matches. In DNA, the CDR3 is TGCGCCAGCAGTTCCGGGACAGCCGCTTATGGCTACACCTTC. Its translation: CASSSGTAAYGYTF.

This chain connects TRBV27 to TRBJ2-7; 8 positions agree with TRBD1. The CDR3 is made up of 16 amino acids. Germline V gene sequence: CDR1 MNHEY, CDR2 SMNVEV (reference sequence). V trimming: 7 bases; J trimming: 5 bases; junction bases outside the gene matches: 16. The CDR3 bases are TGTGCCAGCATTCGATACGCGACAGGGGCCTTAGACGAGCAGTACTTC. It codes for CASIRYATGALDEQYF.